This entry features one TCR beta chain sequence. Original handling: Amplification with reference gene primers provided the estimates of nucleated cell counts. Profiling relied on immunoSEQ multiplex PCR, and the TCRdb table lists in-frame clones only, not all of them. The DNA was the basis for D and trimming; V, J and clone size are from that table. The table has around 200,000 clones, 75% to 90% seen once. This sample was included in a study of blood T cell repertoires in COVID-19. V lost 4 bases, J lost 0 bases, and 14 bases lay in between. There are 17 residues in the CDR3. Germline CDR1 and CDR2: SGHKS and YYEKEE (reference sequence).

The sample was PBMCs or T cells enriched from blood (not recorded which). This receptor was taken from a man aged 40-49 years who had recovered from COVID-19. This chain links TRBV5-5 with TRBJ2-6, with D possibly TRBD2 on 6 matching bases. The CDR3 DNA sequence: TGTGCCAGCAGCGTCACACGGGGGAACTCTGGGGCCAACGTCCTGACTTTC. Protein sequence: CASSVTRGNSGANVLTF.